This record covers a single TCR beta chain. Its target is unknown. CDR3 length: 16 residues. CDR1 and CDR2 from the germline V gene are SGHTA and FQGTGA. This entry is derived from a study of CXCR3-negative and CXCR3-positive naive CD8 T cells. General study findings and limits: Researchers report CXCR3 expression partially decreased after cryopreservation, with fresh PBMCs used in most assays. Both of the naive subsets showed about the same high diversity, but memory CD8+ cells had much less.

All TRB cDNA libraries came from 5' RACE performed with UMI labels. TCRdb reprocessed the 5' RACE reads and keeps a single row for each CDR3 protein, giving no DNA. In total, the table holds about 24,000 distinct CDR3 sequences. Material for sequencing was naive CXCR3- CD8+ T cells from blood. Subset reported: CD45RO-CCR7+CD27+CD95- naive CD8+ T cells lacking CXCR3 (TNR3-). The rearrangement uses TRBV7-3 and TRBJ2-2; checking the TCRdb D call of TRBD2 is not possible without DNA. This receptor was identified in a human donor in good health. Some clones in this sample may be carry-over from other donors' samples. CDR3 region: CASSLTSGGYTGELFF.